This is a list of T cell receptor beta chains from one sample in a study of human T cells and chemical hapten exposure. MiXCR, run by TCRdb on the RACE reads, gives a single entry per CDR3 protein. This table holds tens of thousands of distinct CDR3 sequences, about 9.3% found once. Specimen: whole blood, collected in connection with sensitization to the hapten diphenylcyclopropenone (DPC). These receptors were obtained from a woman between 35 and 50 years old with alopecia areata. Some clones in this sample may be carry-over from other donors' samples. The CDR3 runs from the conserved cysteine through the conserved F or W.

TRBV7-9,CASSLALGGYNEQFF
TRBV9,CASSVVGTTGELFF
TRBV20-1,CSASWGSGNQPQHF
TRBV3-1,CASSTGKYTEAFF
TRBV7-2,CASSRPGWEQYF
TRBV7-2,CASSPGPRGETQYF
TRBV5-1,CASTPSEGRGREAFF
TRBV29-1,CSAAGGWRGTKYQETQYF
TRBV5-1,CASSFLSSTRETQYF
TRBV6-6,CASSTPVDTDTQYF
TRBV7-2,CASSFAPGQTYEQYF
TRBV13,CASQRSAGSSNQPQHF
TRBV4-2,CASSQDGNQETQYF
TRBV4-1,CASSQDVDLPGYF
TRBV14,CASSRGSLYEQYF
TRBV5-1,CASRITGSDGYTF
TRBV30,CAWRLSGGPDTQYF
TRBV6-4,CASSTGSFTGELFF
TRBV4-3,CASSQERASGAYNSPLHF
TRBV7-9,CASSLDVTENTEAFF
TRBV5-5,CASSLLPGGVNNSPLHF
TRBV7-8,CASSLGQGETQYF
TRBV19,CASRADRHQPQHF
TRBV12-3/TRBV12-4,CASRPTGGNEQFF
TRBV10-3,CASGTSGGENIQYF
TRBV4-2,CASSHRDNKQFF
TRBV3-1,CASSQDSHYEQYF
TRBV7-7,CASSLATGRTGELFF
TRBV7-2,CASSVFGGPPDTQYF
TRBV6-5,CASSYAGGSNQPQHF
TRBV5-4,CASSLGSTRGEQFF
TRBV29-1,CSVRGQGSSYEQYF
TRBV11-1,CASSPRDRIPTAYTF
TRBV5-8,CASSLDGGDIQYF
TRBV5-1,CASSSFPRTGVSGANVLTF
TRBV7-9,CASSSTRTGVNEKLFF
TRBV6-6,CASSPNQGLRVNGYTF
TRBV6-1,CASSEVERVSDGYTF
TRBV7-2,CASSFLLAGGTDTQYF
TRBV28,CASSLTSGGRDTQYF
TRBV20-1,CSATGTANTGELFF
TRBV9,CASSVAGRGDEQFF
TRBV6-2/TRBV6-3,CASSYGLTGHGQPQHF
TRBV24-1,CATSESRQASNEKLFF
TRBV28,CASRSGRTGEAFF
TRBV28,CASSFSRGSAFF
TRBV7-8,CASSYRGVNEKLFF
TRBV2,CASSEMQGTNTEAFF
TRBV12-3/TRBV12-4,CASSSWGTGAPWVQFF
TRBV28,CASTGGGSYTEAFF
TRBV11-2,CASSTTDRADEQYF